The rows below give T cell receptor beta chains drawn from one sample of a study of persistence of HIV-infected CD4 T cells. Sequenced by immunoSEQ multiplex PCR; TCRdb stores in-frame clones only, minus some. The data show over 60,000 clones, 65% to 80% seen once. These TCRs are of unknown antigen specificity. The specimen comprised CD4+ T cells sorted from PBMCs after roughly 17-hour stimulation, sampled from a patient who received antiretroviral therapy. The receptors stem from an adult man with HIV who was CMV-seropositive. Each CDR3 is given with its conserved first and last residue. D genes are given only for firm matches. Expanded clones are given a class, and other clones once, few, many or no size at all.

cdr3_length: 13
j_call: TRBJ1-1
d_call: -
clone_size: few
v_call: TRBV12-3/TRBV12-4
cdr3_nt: TGTGCCAGCAGTCGGCAGGGCAACACTGAAGCTTTCTTT
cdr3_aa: CASSRQGNTEAFF

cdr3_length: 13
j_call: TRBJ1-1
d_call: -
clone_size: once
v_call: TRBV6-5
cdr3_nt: TGTGCCAGCAGTCGACAGGCCACCACTGAAGCTTTCTTT
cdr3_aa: CASSRQATTEAFF

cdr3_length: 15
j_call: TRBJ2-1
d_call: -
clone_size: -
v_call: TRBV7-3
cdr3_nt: TGTGCCAGCAGCTTAAGCCCACTGACCTACAATGAGCAGTTCTTC
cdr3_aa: CASSLSPLTYNEQFF

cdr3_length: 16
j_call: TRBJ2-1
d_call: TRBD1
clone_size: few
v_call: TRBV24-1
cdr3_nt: TGTGCCACCAGTGATAGGACGGGACAGGTGGGGCGTGAGCAGTTCTTC
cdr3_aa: CATSDRTGQVGREQFF

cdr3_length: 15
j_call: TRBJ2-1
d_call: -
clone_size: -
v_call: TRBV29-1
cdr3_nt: TGCAGCGCCCCCCGAGGGCACTTATACGACAATGAGCAGTTCTTC
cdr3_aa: CSAPRGHLYDNEQFF

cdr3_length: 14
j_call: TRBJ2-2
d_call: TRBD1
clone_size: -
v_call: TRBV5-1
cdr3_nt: TGCGCCAGCAGCTTGGGACAGGGTTCGTCCGTACTGTTTTTT
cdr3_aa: CASSLGQGSSVLFF

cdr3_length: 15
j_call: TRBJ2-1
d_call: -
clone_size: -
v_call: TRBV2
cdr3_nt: TGTGCCAGCACCCTGACCCAAGCTCGGGTGGGTGAGCAGTTCTTC
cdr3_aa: CASTLTQARVGEQFF

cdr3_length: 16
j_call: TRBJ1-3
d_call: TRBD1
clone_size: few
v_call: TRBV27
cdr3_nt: TGTGCCAGCAGTCCGACAGGGGACGCGACTGGAAACACCATATATTTT
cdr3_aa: CASSPTGDATGNTIYF

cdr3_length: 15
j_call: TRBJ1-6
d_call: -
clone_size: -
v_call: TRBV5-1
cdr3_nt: TGCGCCAGCAGCTTGTCCCCTACCCTAAGTTCACCCCTCCACTTT
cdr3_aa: CASSLSPTLSSPLHF

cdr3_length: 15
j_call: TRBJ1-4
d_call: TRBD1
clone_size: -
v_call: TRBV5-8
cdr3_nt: TGTGCCAGCAGCCCGATGGGACAGGGTAATGAAAAACTGTTTTTT
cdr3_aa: CASSPMGQGNEKLFF

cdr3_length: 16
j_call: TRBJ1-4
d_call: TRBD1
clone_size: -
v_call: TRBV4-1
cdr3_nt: TGCGCCAGCAGCCAAGATGGGACAGGGGGAAATGAAAAACTGTTTTTT
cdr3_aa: CASSQDGTGGNEKLFF

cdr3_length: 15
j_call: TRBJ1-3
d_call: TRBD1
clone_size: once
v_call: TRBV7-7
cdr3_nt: TGTGCCAGCAGCTTGGGGACAGGGCCGGTAGAAACCATATATTTT
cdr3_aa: CASSLGTGPVETIYF

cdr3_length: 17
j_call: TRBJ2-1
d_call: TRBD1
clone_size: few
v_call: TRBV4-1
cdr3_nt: TGCGCCAGCAGCCAAGAGCCCGGGACAGGGGGGACGAATGAGCAGTTCTTC
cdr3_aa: CASSQEPGTGGTNEQFF

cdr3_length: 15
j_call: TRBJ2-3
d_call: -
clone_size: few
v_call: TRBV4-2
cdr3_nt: TGTGCCAGCAGCCAAGATGGTCATGGGACAGATACGCAGTATTTT
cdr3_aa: CASSQDGHGTDTQYF

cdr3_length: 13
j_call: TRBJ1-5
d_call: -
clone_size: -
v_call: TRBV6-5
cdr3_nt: TGTGCCAGCCGGGGGGCCCTCGATCAGCCCCAGCATTTT
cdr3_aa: CASRGALDQPQHF

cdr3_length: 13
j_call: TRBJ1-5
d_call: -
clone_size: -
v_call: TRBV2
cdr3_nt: TGTGCCAGCAGTGTTGAGGTCAATCAGCCCCAGCATTTT
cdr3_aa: CASSVEVNQPQHF

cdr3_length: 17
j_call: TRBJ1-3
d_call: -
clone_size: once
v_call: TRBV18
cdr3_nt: TGTGCCAGCTCACCACCCGAGAGCGGGACGGCCGGAAACACCATATATTTT
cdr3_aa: CASSPPESGTAGNTIYF